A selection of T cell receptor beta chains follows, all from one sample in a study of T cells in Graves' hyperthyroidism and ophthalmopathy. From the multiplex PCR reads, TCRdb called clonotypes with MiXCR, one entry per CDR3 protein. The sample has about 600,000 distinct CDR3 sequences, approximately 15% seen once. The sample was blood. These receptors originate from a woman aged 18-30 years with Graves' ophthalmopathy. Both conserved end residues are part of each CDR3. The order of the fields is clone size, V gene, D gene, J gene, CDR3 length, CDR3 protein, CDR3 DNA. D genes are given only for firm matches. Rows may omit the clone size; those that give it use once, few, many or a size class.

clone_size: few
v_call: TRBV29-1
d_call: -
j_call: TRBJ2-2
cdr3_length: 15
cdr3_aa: CSVDLRGANTGELFF
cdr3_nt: TGCAGCGTTGACCTTAGAGGGGCGAACACCGGGGAGCTGTTTTTT

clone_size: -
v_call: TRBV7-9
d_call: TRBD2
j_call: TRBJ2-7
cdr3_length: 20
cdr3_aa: CASSLALLLADHKGSYEQYF
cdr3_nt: TGTGCCAGCAGCTTAGCGCTTTTACTAGCGGATCACAAGGGCTCCTACGAGCAGTACTTC

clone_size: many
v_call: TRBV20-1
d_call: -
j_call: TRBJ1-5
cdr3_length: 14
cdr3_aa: CSAPDLLSNQPQHF
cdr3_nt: TGCAGTGCTCCCGACTTGCTTAGCAATCAGCCCCAGCATTTT

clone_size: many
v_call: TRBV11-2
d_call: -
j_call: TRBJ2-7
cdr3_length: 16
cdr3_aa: CASSSRLRRTSYEQYF
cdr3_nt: TGTGCCAGCAGCTCGAGACTGCGGAGAACTTCCTACGAGCAGTACTTC

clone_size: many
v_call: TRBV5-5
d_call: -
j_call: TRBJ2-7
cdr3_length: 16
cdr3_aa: CASSLHTGAPSYEQYF
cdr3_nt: TGTGCCAGCAGCTTGCACACGGGGGCCCCATCCTACGAGCAGTACTTC

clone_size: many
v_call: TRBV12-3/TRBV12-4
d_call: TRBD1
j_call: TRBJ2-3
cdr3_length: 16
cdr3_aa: CASSLGTGIGTDTQYF
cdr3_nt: TGTGCCAGCAGTTTAGGGACAGGAATCGGCACAGATACGCAGTATTTT

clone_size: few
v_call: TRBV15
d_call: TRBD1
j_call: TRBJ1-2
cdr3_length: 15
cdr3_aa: CATSMGQVYNYGYTF
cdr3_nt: TGTGCCACCAGCATGGGACAGGTTTATAACTATGGCTACACCTTC

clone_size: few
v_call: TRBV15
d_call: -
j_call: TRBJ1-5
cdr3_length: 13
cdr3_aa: CATSREGDQPQHF
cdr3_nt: TGTGCCACCAGCAGAGAGGGGGATCAGCCCCAGCATTTT

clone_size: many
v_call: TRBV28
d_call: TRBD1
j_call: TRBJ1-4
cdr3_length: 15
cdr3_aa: CASSSQQGAFEKLFF
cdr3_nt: TGTGCCAGCAGTTCCCAACAGGGGGCCTTTGAAAAACTGTTTTTT

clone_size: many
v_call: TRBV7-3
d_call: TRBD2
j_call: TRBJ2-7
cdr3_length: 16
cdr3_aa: CASSLKAPGGASEQYF
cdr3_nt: TGTGCCAGCAGCTTAAAAGCCCCCGGGGGGGCGAGCGAGCAGTACTTC

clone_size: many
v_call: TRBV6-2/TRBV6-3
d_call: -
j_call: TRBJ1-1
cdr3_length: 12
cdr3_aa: CASSYADTEAFF
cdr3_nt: TGTGCCAGCAGTTACGCCGACACTGAAGCTTTCTTT

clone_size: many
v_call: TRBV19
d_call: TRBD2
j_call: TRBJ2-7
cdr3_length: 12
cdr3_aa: CASSGGREEQYF
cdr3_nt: TGTGCCAGTAGTGGCGGGAGAGAAGAGCAGTACTTC

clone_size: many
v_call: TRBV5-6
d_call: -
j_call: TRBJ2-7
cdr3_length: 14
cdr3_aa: CASSSAGRTYEQYF
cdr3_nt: TGTGCCAGCAGCTCAGCAGGGAGGACCTACGAGCAGTACTTC

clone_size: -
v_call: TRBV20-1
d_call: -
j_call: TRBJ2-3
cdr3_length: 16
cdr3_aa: CSARDPVRGRTDTQYF
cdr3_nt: TGCAGTGCTAGAGATCCTGTACGGGGGAGGACAGATACGCAGTATTTT

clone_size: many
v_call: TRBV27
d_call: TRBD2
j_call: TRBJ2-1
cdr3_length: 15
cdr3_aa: CASSHGTSGYNEQFF
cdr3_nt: TGTGCCAGCAGTCACGGGACTAGCGGCTACAATGAGCAGTTCTTC

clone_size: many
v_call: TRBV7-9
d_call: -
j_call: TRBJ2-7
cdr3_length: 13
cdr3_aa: CASSSRQLDEQYF
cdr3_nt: TGTGCCAGCAGCTCACGACAGTTGGACGAGCAGTACTTC

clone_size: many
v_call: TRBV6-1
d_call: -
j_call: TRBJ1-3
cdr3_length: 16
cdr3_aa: CASSRTGGASGNTIYF
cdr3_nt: TGTGCCAGCAGTCGCACGGGGGGCGCGTCTGGAAACACCATATATTTT

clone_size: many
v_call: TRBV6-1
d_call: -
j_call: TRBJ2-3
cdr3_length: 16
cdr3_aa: CASRGSRGRNTDTQYF
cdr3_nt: TGTGCCAGCAGAGGTTCTCGGGGGCGCAACACAGATACGCAGTATTTT

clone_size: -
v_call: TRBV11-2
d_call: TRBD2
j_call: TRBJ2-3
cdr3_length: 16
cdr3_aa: CASRLLAGGSTDTQYF
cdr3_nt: TGTGCCAGCAGACTCCTAGCGGGAGGGAGCACAGATACGCAGTATTTT

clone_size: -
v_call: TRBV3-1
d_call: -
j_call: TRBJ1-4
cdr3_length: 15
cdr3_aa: CASSLGFGANEKLFF
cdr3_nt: TGTGCCAGCAGCCTTGGGTTCGGAGCTAATGAAAAACTGTTTTTT

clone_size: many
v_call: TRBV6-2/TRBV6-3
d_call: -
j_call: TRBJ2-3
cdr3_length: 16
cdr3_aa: CASSYGEPTISYTQYF
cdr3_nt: TGTGCCAGCAGTTACGGCGAGCCCACGATTTCATATACGCAGTATTTT

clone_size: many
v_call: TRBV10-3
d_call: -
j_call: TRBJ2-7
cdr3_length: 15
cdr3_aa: CAISDEGWYSYEQYF
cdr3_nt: TGTGCCATCAGTGATGAGGGTTGGTACTCCTACGAGCAGTACTTC

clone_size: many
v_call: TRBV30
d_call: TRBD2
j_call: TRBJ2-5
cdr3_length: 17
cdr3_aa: CAWSVRGLAGEGETQYF
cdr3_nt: TGTGCCTGGAGTGTACGGGGACTAGCGGGAGAGGGAGAGACCCAGTACTTC

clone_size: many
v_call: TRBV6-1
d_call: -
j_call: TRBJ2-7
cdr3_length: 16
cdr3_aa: CASSYGEATTPYEQYF
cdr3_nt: TGTGCCAGCAGTTACGGGGAGGCAACAACCCCCTACGAGCAGTACTTC

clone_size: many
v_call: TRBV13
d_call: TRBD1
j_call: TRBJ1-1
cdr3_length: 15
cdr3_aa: CASSLVRGQDSEAFF
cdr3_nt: TGTGCCAGCAGCTTAGTGAGGGGGCAGGACTCTGAAGCTTTCTTT

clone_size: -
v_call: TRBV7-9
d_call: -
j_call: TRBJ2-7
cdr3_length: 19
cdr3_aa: CASSLAERFSGTDPYEQYF
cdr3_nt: TGTGCCAGCAGCTTAGCCGAACGATTCTCCGGGACGGACCCCTACGAGCAGTACTTC

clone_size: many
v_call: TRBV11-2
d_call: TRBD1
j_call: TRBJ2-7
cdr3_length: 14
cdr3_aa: CASSLPTTGNEQYF
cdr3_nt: TGTGCCAGCAGCTTACCTACGACAGGGAACGAGCAGTACTTC

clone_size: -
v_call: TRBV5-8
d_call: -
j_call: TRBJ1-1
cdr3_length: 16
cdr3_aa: CASSLVGGRGGTEAFF
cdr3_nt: TGTGCCAGCAGCTTGGTTGGTGGACGGGGAGGGACTGAAGCTTTCTTT

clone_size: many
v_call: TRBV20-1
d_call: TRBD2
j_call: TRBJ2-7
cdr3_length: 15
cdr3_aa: CSARGGGSHTYEQYF
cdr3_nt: TGCAGTGCTAGAGGTGGCGGGAGTCATACCTACGAGCAGTACTTC

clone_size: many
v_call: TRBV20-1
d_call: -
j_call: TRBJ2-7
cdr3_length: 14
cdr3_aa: CSARPQGQGREQYF
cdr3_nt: TGCAGTGCTAGACCCCAAGGGCAGGGCCGCGAGCAGTACTTC

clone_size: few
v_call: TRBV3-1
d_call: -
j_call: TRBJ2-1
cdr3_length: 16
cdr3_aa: CASSQDSASGYNEQFF
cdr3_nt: TGTGCCAGCAGCCAAGATAGCGCGAGCGGATACAATGAGCAGTTCTTC

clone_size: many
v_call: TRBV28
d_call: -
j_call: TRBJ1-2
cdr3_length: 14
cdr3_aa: CASILSGLNYGYTF
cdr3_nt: TGTGCCAGCATCCTGTCGGGACTTAACTATGGCTACACCTTC

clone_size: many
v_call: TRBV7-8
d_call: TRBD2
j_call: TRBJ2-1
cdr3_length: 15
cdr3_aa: CASSLATSGPGEQFF
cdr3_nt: TGTGCCAGCAGCTTAGCGACTAGCGGGCCTGGGGAGCAGTTCTTC

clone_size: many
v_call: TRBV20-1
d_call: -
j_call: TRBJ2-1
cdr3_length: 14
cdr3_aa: CSARGAAGYNEQFF
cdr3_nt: TGCAGTGCTAGGGGGGCAGCGGGCTACAATGAGCAGTTCTTC

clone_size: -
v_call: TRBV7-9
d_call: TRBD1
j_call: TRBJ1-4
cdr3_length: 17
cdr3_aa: CASSLTGQGYSGEKLFF
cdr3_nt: TGTGCCAGCAGCTTGACGGGACAGGGGTATAGTGGTGAAAAACTGTTTTTT

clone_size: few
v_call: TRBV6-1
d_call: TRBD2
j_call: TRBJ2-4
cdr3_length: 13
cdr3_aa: CASSPAGENIQYF
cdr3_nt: TGTGCCAGCAGCCCGGCGGGAGAAAACATTCAGTACTTC

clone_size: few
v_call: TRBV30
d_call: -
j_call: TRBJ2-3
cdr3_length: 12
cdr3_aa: CAWSRFTDTQYF
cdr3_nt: TGTGCCTGGTCCCGATTCACAGATACGCAGTATTTT